This T cell receptor beta chain was identified during a study of response to subunit inactivated influenza vaccine. Findings and limits, study-wide: The authors proposed limited new T cell recruitment per seasonal influenza vaccination.

This CDR3 spans 14 amino acids. Germline V gene data show CDR1 as SGDLS and CDR2 as YYNGEE. V lost 0 bases, J lost 5 bases, and 11 bases lay in between. TCRdb passed the RT-PCR reads through MiXCR, listing each CDR3 protein once. The repertoire consists of 800,000 or so distinct CDR3 sequences, with over 20% occurring once and the leading ten covering roughly 10%. To note about this clonotype: Its matching antigen is unknown.

The chain recombines TRBV9 with TRBJ1-1, with D tentatively TRBD1 (5 bases). This material consisted of PBMCs from blood, taken approximately 5 days after vaccination. The receptor comes from a man between 45 and 60 years old who received an inactivated influenza vaccine. CDR3 protein: CASSVDGRETEAFF. The CDR3 DNA follows: TGTGCCAGCAGCGTAGATGGCAGGGAAACTGAAGCTTTCTTT.